The clone carrying this T cell receptor beta chain was seen a single time. The V gene's germline CDR1 is MNHNY and CDR2 SVGAGI (reference sequence). The CDR3 length is 11 residues. V lost 2 bases and J 4 bases, leaving 3 bases between the germline ends. cDNA prepared by RNA extraction and subsequent reverse transcription served as the template for sequencing. This table comes from immunoSEQ multiplex PCR, and its TCRdb copy is limited to in-frame clones, with some not included. The data contain 130,000 or so clones, approximately 90% of them singletons. The sample's treatment: oral pan-JAK inhibitor, 5-10 mg twice daily. This sample was included in a study of CD8+ T cells in alopecia areata. Study information: Oral tofacitinib (5 to 10 mg twice daily) was administered to treated patients.

The rearrangement uses TRBV6-6 and TRBJ2-7; D not resolved. The clonotype originates from a human donor with alopecia areata. This material consisted of CD8+ T cells sorted from blood, taken at week 4, from a patient treated with tofacitinib. The CDR3 region is CASSYAYEQYF. In DNA form, the CDR3 reads TGTGCCAGCAGTTACGCGTACGAGCAGTACTTC.